This entry lists 27 T cell receptor beta chains sequenced from one sample in a study of tumor-infiltrating lymphocytes in primary liver carcinoma. Starting material for RNA and DNA co-extraction consisted of about 17-32 mg of unsorted bulk tissue. Using a constant-region primer together with ProtoScript II reverse transcriptase, TCR beta cDNA was made from 500 ng of total RNA. Slightly modified ARM-PCR served as the procedure for the TCR beta libraries. These libraries came from three rounds of nested multiplex PCR. In the first two PCR rounds, TRBV1-TRBV30 forward primers were paired with a C-beta reverse primer, and each round lasted roughly 10 cycles. From the multiplex PCR reads, TCRdb called clonotypes with MiXCR, one entry per CDR3 protein. The table has about 110,000 distinct CDR3 sequences, roughly 80% seen once; the top ten hold approximately 20%. The sample consisted of liver tumor tissue from sampling region 3. Documented subset: tumor region T3, left-lateral pole. The receptors originated from a middle-aged man with primary liver carcinoma and hepatitis B virus infection.

The chain has TRBV6-4 and TRBJ2-2; 10 bases map to TRBD2. This CDR3 contains 16 residues. Germline loops: CDR1 MRHNA, CDR2 SNTAGT. The CDR3 coding sequence is TGTATCACTCCAGGGAAGGAGCGGGAGGGCACAGGGGAGCTGTTTTTT. Residues: CITPGKEREGTGELFF.

Details on this clonotype: A much larger clone lies a single base off, so this may be a read error. This chain links TRBV2 with TRBJ2-1; TRBD2 aligns across 12 bases. This CDR3 region has 14 residues. The V and J ends lost 4 bases and 12 bases, in that order; junction bases with no gene match: 7. Germline CDR1 is SNHLY and CDR2 is FYNNEI. Here the CDR3 reads CASSGTSGARGQFF. The CDR3 DNA is TGTGCCAGCAGTGGGACTAGCGGGGCCCGGGGGCAGTTCTTC. Together with reference TRBV2 and TRBJ2-1, the CDR3 gives the full variable domain: EPEVTQTPSHQVTQMGQEVILRCVPISNHLYFYWYRQILGQKVEFLVSFYNNEISEKSEIFDDQFSVERPDGSNFTLKIRSTKLEDSAMYFCASSGTSGARGQFFGPGTRLTVL.

A few counts support this clonotype. Relative to the germline gene, one junction end is altered; a read error may explain this. The chain joins TRBV29-1 to TRBJ2-7, with 8 bases aligning to TRBD1. Germline CDR1 and CDR2: SQVTM and ANQGSEA. This CDR3 has 16 residues. The CDR3 sequence: CSVEDPKGRGPYEQNF. The CDR3 coding sequence is TGCAGCGTTGAAGATCCCAAGGGCAGGGGGCCCTACGAGCAGAACTTC.

The V call is TRBV5-5, the J call TRBJ2-7, with D unclear. V lost 5 bases and J lost 7, with 19 bases in between. Germline lookup yields CDR1 SGHKS and CDR2 YYEKEE (reference sequence). There are 14 residues in the CDR3. This CDR3 is CASSLTPREGEQYF. As DNA, the CDR3 is TGTGCCAGCAGTTTGACTCCACGTGAAGGAGAGCAGTACTTC.

This chain links TRBV10-2 with TRBJ2-3, with D tentatively TRBD1 (6 bases). Trimming removed 3 bases at V and 11 bases at J, with 24 bases between. Germline values: CDR1 WSHSY, CDR2 SAAADI. This CDR3 has 16 residues. DNA of the CDR3: TGCGCCAGCAGTGACCGGGACATGGGGCCCACTTGTATGCAGTATTTT. Its protein is CASSDRDMGPTCMQYF.

As for this clonotype: A much more abundant neighbour one base away suggests this may be a read error. The V call is TRBV9, the J call TRBJ2-1; no reliable D call. Germline CDR1 SGDLS, CDR2 YYNGEE. The length of the CDR3 is 13 residues. This chain's CDR3 is CACSVAEYNEQFF. DNA for the CDR3: TGTGCCTGCAGCGTAGCCGAGTACAATGAGCAGTTCTTC.

Concerning this clonotype: Here the CDR3 omits its conserved ending phenylalanine or tryptophan, so a read error is the likely source. V usage is TRBV29-1 and J usage is TRBJ2-1; possibly TRBD2 for D (6 bases). CDR3 length equals 10 residues. The germline gives CDR1 SQVTM, CDR2 ANQGSEA. This CDR3 reads CRVLREEQFL. In nucleotides, the CDR3 is TGCAGGGTTCTCCGGGAGGAGCAGTTCCTC.

This clonotype has only one observation. The chain recombines TRBV6-2 or TRBV6-3 with TRBJ2-7; 15 bases match TRBD2. The CDR3 runs to 18 residues. Unmatched junction bases numbered 13, after V lost 6 bases and J lost 4 bases. Germline values: CDR1 MNHEY, CDR2 SVGEGT. The CDR3: CASRLSRTSGRALYEQYF. DNA of the CDR3: TGTGCCAGCAGATTATCGAGGACTAGCGGGAGGGCCCTGTACGAGCAGTACTTC.

This clonotype was recorded only once. The junction shows a germline mismatch at one end, possibly a read error. The chain links TRBV6-1 to TRBJ1-5, with a possible D match to TRBD1 (6 bases). The CDR3 totals 16 residues. Germline CDR1 reads MNHNS; CDR2 reads SASEGT. The DNA of the CDR3 is TGTGTCAGCAGTCCGCAGGGGCTGACCCTAAATCGACCCCAGCATTTT. Its translation is CVSSPQGLTLNRPQHF.

This rearrangement joins TRBV7-9 to TRBJ2-1; a weak D match, TRBD2 (5 bases). The CDR3 is 18 residues long. CDR1 is SEHNR, CDR2 FQNEAQ, per germline (reference sequence). The V and J ends lost 0 bases and 0 bases respectively, with 15 bases between them. The DNA for the CDR3 is TGTGCCAGCAGCTTAGCGCGGGCCCCCGCCAGCTCCTACAATGAGCAGTTCTTC. Translating it yields CASSLARAPASSYNEQFF.

This clonotype was found once. The conserved phenylalanine or tryptophan is not found at the CDR3 terminus, so this likely reflects a read error. The rearrangement joins TRBV5-1 to TRBJ2-1; TRBD2 aligns across 13 bases. Unmatched junction bases numbered 9, after V lost 7 bases and J lost 8 bases. Germline CDR1 is SGHRS and CDR2 is YFSETQ. The CDR3 extends over 15 amino acids. The CDR3 DNA reads TGCGCCAGCGGTACTAGCGGGAGGGCTGGGGATGAGCAGTTCATC. Its translation is CASGTSGRAGDEQFI.

About this clonotype itself: As the CDR3 is not closed by the conserved phenylalanine or tryptophan, this likely results from a read error. The chain carries TRBV4-3 and TRBJ2-7; D not resolved. The CDR3 runs to 15 residues. The germline V gene has CDR1 LGHNA and CDR2 YSLEER. The DNA of the CDR3 is TGCGCCGGCAGCCAAGATGTCTCCAGTTCCTACGAGCAGTACCTC. This encodes CAGSQDVSSSYEQYL.

V gene TRBV4-1 combines with J gene TRBJ2-7; D not resolved. Germline values: CDR1 MGHRA, CDR2 YSYEKL. V lost 4 bases and J lost 5, with 15 bases in between. The CDR3 extends over 14 amino acids. CDR3 loop: CASSLETPVDEQYF. The CDR3 bases are TGCGCCAGCAGCCTGGAGACCCCTGTTGACGAGCAGTACTTC.

For the CDR3, the DNA is TGTGCCAGCAGCCCGTGGGGACTAGCCGTCCTCCGGGTTACGCAGTATTTT. Residues: CASSPWGLAVLRVTQYF. The chain uses TRBV7-8 and TRBJ2-3; 9 nucleotides line up with TRBD2. The CDR3 covers 17 residues. Per the germline V gene, CDR1 is SGHVS and CDR2 is FQNEAQ. Unmatched junction bases numbered 17, after V lost 5 bases and J lost 8 bases.

This clonotype was picked up many times. The chain recombines TRBV5-1 with TRBJ2-3; 8 bases fit TRBD2. The CDR3 has 18 residues. V dropped 0 bases and J dropped 4; count of bases not matched to a gene: 13. CDR1 and CDR2 from the germline V gene are SGHRS and YFSETQ. This chain's CDR3 is CASSLGQARGLASDTQYF. Written as DNA, the CDR3 is TGCGCCAGCAGCTTGGGACAGGCCCGTGGACTAGCCTCAGATACGCAGTATTTT.

Points on this clonotype: One end of the junction fails to match germline, which may point to a read error. The chain joins TRBV6-5 to TRBJ2-2; possibly TRBD1 or TRBD2 for D (5 bases each). Germline V lookup: CDR1 MNHEY, CDR2 SVGAGI. This CDR3 comprises 12 residues. The CDR3 DNA reads as TGTACCAGCAGCCGGGACGCCGGGGAGCTGTTTTTT. The encoded protein is CTSSRDAGELFF.

To note about this clonotype: One junction end does not reproduce the germline sequence, and a read error may be involved. This chain joins TRBV11-2 and TRBJ2-7; 7 bases agree with TRBD1. The germline V gene has CDR1 SGHAT and CDR2 FQNNGV. This CDR3 has 14 amino acids. CDR3 protein: CACSLTGESYEQYF. The CDR3 DNA follows: TGTGCCTGCAGCTTAACAGGGGAATCCTATGAGCAATACTTC.

This clonotype was seen many times. The chain employs TRBV5-1 and TRBJ1-2; weak D call: TRBD1 (5 bases). The ends were cut back, 0 bases at V and 8 bases at J, with 14 bases in the middle. Germline loops: CDR1 SGHRS, CDR2 YFSETQ. The CDR3 has 14 amino acids. CDR3 DNA sequence: TGCGCCAGCAGCTTGGGGGCCAGGGATTACGGCTACACCTTC. Protein: CASSLGARDYGYTF.

Points on this clonotype: The junction does not match germline at one end; this may be a read error. V usage is TRBV11-2 and J usage is TRBJ2-3; 14 bases match TRBD2. The CDR3 sequence is 16 residues long. The V gene's germline CDR1 is SGHAT and CDR2 FQNNGV. CDR3 loop: CASNSGLAGVLDTQYF. The CDR3 DNA is TGTGCCAGCAACTCGGGACTAGCGGGAGTGTTGGATACCCAGTATTTT.

The V and J genes are TRBV12-3 or TRBV12-4 and TRBJ2-1; no clear D. This CDR3 has 13 amino acids. The CDR3 protein is CVISFRRSDEQFF. The CDR3 DNA is TGTGTCATCAGTTTCCGTCGGTCGGATGAGCAGTTCTTC.

About this clonotype: At one boundary the junction diverges from the germline segment, which might be a read error. V gene TRBV6-5 combines with J gene TRBJ1-2, with D possibly matching TRBD1 (5 bases). Germline V gene data show CDR1 as MNHEY and CDR2 as SVGAGI. CDR3 length: 14 residues. The CDR3 here is CASRPGTAGLGYTF. The CDR3 DNA sequence: TGTGCCAGCAGACCCGGGACGGCTGGGTTGGGCTACACATTC.

Turning to this clonotype: Since no conserved phenylalanine or tryptophan closes the CDR3, a read error is the likely cause. The CDR3: CASSHSTSTDTQYV. The CDR3 coding sequence is TGTGCCAGCAGTCACTCGACTAGCACAGATACGCAGTATGTT. The chain has TRBV6-2 or TRBV6-3 and TRBJ2-3, with D unresolved. The CDR3 consists of 14 residues. Germline-derived CDR1 and CDR2 are MNHEY and SVGEGT.

The V call is TRBV6-1, the J call TRBJ2-2, with 14 bases that match TRBD2. The CDR3 sequence is 16 residues long. V lost 4 bases and J lost 9; bases outside the gene matches: 7. Germline V gene data show CDR1 as MNHNS and CDR2 as SASEGT. This CDR3 is CASSVTSGRAGRELFF. For the CDR3, the DNA is TGTGCCAGCAGTGTGACTAGCGGGAGGGCTGGCAGGGAGCTGTTTTTT.

This clonotype showed up many times. The chain recombines TRBV7-9 with TRBJ1-6; D not resolved. V lost 3 bases and J lost 5, with 11 bases in between. Germline CDR1 and CDR2: SEHNR and FQNEAQ (reference sequence). The CDR3 length is 15 residues. The CDR3 bases are TGTGCCAGCAGCTTGGGCGGGGTCAATAATTCACCCCTCCACTTT. Translated: CASSLGGVNNSPLHF.

The chain links TRBV5-4 to TRBJ2-3; no definite D call. There are 15 residues in the CDR3. Germline CDR1 is SGHNT and CDR2 is YYREEE (reference sequence). Trimming removed 9 bases from V and 4 bases from J, with 21 bases in between. CDR3 in amino acids: CANTSFVASADTQYF. CDR3 DNA: TGTGCCAACACCTCCTTCGTAGCTTCCGCAGATACGCAGTATTTT.

On this clonotype itself: Germline is not matched at one junction end, which may reflect a read error. This rearrangement joins TRBV5-1 to TRBJ2-3; D perhaps matches TRBD2 (6 bases). The CDR3 has 14 amino acids. Germline lookup yields CDR1 SGHRS and CDR2 YFSETQ. For the CDR3, the DNA is TGCGCCAACAAAATTCAGGAGGGCACAGACACGCAGTATTTT. This translates into CANKIQEGTDTQYF. The variable domain in full, with the rest retrieved from reference TRBV5-1 and TRBJ2-3, is KAGVTQTPRYLIKTRGQQVTLSCSPISGHRSVSWYQQTPGQGLQFLFEYFSETQRNKGNFPGRFSGRQFSNSRSEMNVSTLELGDSALYLCANKIQEGTDTQYFGPGTRLTVL.

Comments on this clonotype: A much larger clone differs by one base, so this may be a read error. The chain is built from TRBV2 and TRBJ2-7; D call uncertain. The CDR3 runs to 11 residues. CDR1 and CDR2 (germline): SNHLY, FYNNEI. The chain's CDR3 is CVSSETLDEYF. The DNA of the CDR3 is TGTGTCAGCAGTGAAACCTTGGACGAATACTTC.